This T cell receptor (beta chain) was sequenced in a study of T cells in Graves' hyperthyroidism and ophthalmopathy. Study-wide results and limits: Ophthalmopathy got predicted by the model a median around six months before its onset.

It was less than 13 ml of fresh peripheral blood that supplied the PBMCs. This clonotype was seen repeatedly, ten times or more. Its antigen is currently unknown. This CDR3 contains 11 residues. The V gene's germline CDR1 is DFQATT and CDR2 SNEGSKA (reference sequence). V was cut by 5 bases and J by 4 bases, with 8 bases left in between. Template material for amplifying TCR beta CDR3 regions consisted of RNA transcripts. The TCR CDR3 was amplified in a first-round RT-PCR using the HTBI primer set. TCRdb independently ran MiXCR on the multiplex PCR reads; one entry per CDR3 protein. The repertoire has around 340,000 distinct CDR3 sequences, 15% to 20% of them found once; the top ten carry about 16%.

The V gene is TRBV20-1, the J gene TRBJ1-1; a possible D gene is TRBD1 (6 bases). The receptor's source is a woman aged 40 to 55 with Graves' ophthalmopathy. Sequenced input: blood. CDR3: CSAHRVTEAFF. CDR3 nucleotide sequence: TGCAGTGCTCACAGGGTCACTGAAGCTTTCTTT.